Detailed here is one T cell receptor (beta chain). Antigen: not known. Per germline, CDR1 MNHNS and CDR2 SASEGT. This CDR3 is built from 14 residues. The germline V and J ends were trimmed by 7 bases and 4 bases, with 17 bases remaining between them. This sample was included in a study of shared clonotypes between healthy human individuals. Study results and caveats: Unshared clonotypes carried lower generation probabilities than those common to all four donors. Naive subsets generally had larger estimated richness than memory subsets. Depth was large, yet rarefaction showed that sorted-subset sequencing was incomplete.

Participating donors were healthy, HIV-negative adults free of recent acute infections or vaccinations. Sequencing used immunoSEQ multiplex PCR; TCRdb keeps in-frame clones, though not all of them. The profile shows 2 million to 2.5 million clones, roughly 93% of them singletons. This TCR was sampled from a man aged 18 to 30 in good health. Some clones in this sample may be carry-over from other donors' samples. The chain is built from TRBV6-1 and TRBJ2-7, with D possibly matching TRBD2 (7 bases). Source material: naive CD4+ T cells from PBMCs. The subset is: CD45RA+ positively selected. The CDR3 loop reads CASKEGGARYEQYF. In DNA form, the CDR3 reads TGTGCCAGCAAAGAAGGGGGGGCGAGATACGAGCAGTACTTC.